A selection of T cell receptor beta chains follows, all from one sample in a study of T cell repertoires in cytomegalovirus infection. These receptors lack a known antigen. TCRdb called the reads again in MiXCR, with one record for every CDR3 protein. The sample includes approximately 470,000 distinct CDR3 sequences, 40% to 50% of them seen just once. This specimen was cultured PBMCs, taken from culture after CMV antigen stimulation. The receptors derive from a human donor in good health (CMV status not recorded). Some clones in this sample may be carry-over from other donors' samples. The CDR3 runs from the conserved cysteine through the conserved F or W. A D gene is named only where the DNA matches it firmly. Expanded clones get a size class; other rows say once, few or many, or leave the size out.

NA	TRBJ2-1	TRBV20-1	few	TGCAGTGCTAGTAGGACGCGGCCCAATGAGCAGTTCTTC	CSASRTRPNEQFF
NA	TRBJ1-5	TRBV20-1	few	TGCAGTGCTTCAGGTGATAGCAATCAGCCCCAGCATTTT	CSASGDSNQPQHF
NA	TRBJ2-7	TRBV20-1	few	TGCAGTGCTAGAGACGGGGGGCTCTCCTACGAGCAGTACTTC	CSARDGGLSYEQYF
TRBD2	TRBJ2-7	TRBV6-2/TRBV6-3	NA	TGTGCCAGCAGACGTTTTACTAGCGGGAGGACTTACGAGCAGTACTTC	CASRRFTSGRTYEQYF
NA	TRBJ2-1	TRBV7-6	NA	TGTGCCAGCAGCTTAGGAATAGGTAGCTCCCTATCCTACAATGAGCAGTTCTTC	CASSLGIGSSLSYNEQFF
NA	TRBJ1-2	TRBV7-2	many	TGTGCCAGCAGCGAAACAGCGTCGGCGGGCGGCTACACCTTC	CASSETASAGGYTF
TRBD1	TRBJ1-3	TRBV12-3/TRBV12-4	NA	TGTGCCAGCAGACTAGACAGGGCAAGCGGAAACACCATATATTTT	CASRLDRASGNTIYF
TRBD1	TRBJ1-1	TRBV19	NA	TGTGCCAGTTTGGGACAGGCCACTCTGAAGACTGAAGCTTTCTTT	CASLGQATLKTEAFF
NA	TRBJ1-4	TRBV7-2	NA	TGTGCCAGCAGCTTAGTCCCCATAGATGAAAAACTGTTTTTT	CASSLVPIDEKLFF
TRBD1	TRBJ2-3	TRBV7-2	few	TGTGCCAGCAGATCCGGGACAGGGTTGGATACGCAGTATTTT	CASRSGTGLDTQYF
NA	TRBJ2-1	TRBV6-2/TRBV6-3	NA	TGTGCCAGCAGTCGAGGATGGGGCAATGAGCAGTTCTTC	CASSRGWGNEQFF
NA	TRBJ1-4	TRBV7-2	few	TGTGCCAGCAGCTCCTCGGACCAAAAGGGTGAAAAACTGTTTTTT	CASSSSDQKGEKLFF
NA	TRBJ2-5	TRBV7-9	few	TGTGCCAGCAGCTCACAGGGTCCCCATGAGACCCAGTACTTC	CASSSQGPHETQYF
NA	TRBJ1-5	TRBV2	NA	TGTGCCAGCGCGGTCAGATATAGCAATCAGCCCCAGCATTTT	CASAVRYSNQPQHF
NA	TRBJ2-5	TRBV5-1	NA	TGCGCCAGCAGCTCCAGGCCTAGGACAGCCTCGGCTACCCAGTACTTC	CASSSRPRTASATQYF
NA	TRBJ1-2	TRBV11-2	few	TGTGCCAGCAGCGGTAGAGGGGCGTTGGCCAGGGCGCTTGGCTACACCTTC	CASSGRGALARALGYTF
NA	TRBJ2-1	TRBV20-1	NA	TGCAGTGCCGCTAGTAAGCGGAATGAGCAGTTCTTC	CSAASKRNEQFF
NA	TRBJ2-6	TRBV19	NA	TGTGCCAGTAGTATAGACCCTGCTGTCCTGACTTTC	CASSIDPAVLTF
TRBD1	TRBJ1-4	TRBV12-3/TRBV12-4	NA	TGTGCCAGCAGTTTAAACAGGGGGGATGAAAAACTGTTTTTT	CASSLNRGDEKLFF
TRBD1	TRBJ2-7	TRBV7-6	NA	TGTGCCAGCAGCCTAAGACAGGGGGCTTACGAGCAGTACTTC	CASSLRQGAYEQYF
NA	TRBJ2-1	TRBV6-2/TRBV6-3	few	TGTGCCAGCAGTTACACGGGACCCCGCCGCAATGAGCAGTTCTTC	CASSYTGPRRNEQFF
NA	TRBJ2-7	TRBV15	NA	TGTGCCACCAGCATCCTACCTGGGGTCCCGTACGAGCAGTACTTC	CATSILPGVPYEQYF
NA	TRBJ1-1	TRBV4-1	NA	TGCGCCAGCAGCCAAGTGGGTCGTTCAGGTGAAGCTTTCTTT	CASSQVGRSGEAFF
TRBD1	TRBJ2-1	TRBV3-1	once	TGTGCCAGCAGCCGCGGGACAGGGGTGAACAATGAGCAGTTCTTC	CASSRGTGVNNEQFF
TRBD2	TRBJ2-5	TRBV7-8	few	TGTGCCAGCAGCTTATGGGCGGGAGGAGGGGAGACCCAGTACTTC	CASSLWAGGGETQYF
TRBD2	TRBJ2-1	TRBV12-3/TRBV12-4	few	TGTGCCAGCAGGCCGGGACTAGGACATAGTGAGCAGTTCTTC	CASRPGLGHSEQFF
NA	TRBJ2-5	TRBV7-2	NA	TGTGCCAGCAGCTTTAAGGGCAGCGAGACCCAGTACTTC	CASSFKGSETQYF
NA	TRBJ1-1	TRBV7-2	few	TGTGCCAGCAGCACCTGGACGAACACTGAAGCTTTCTTT	CASSTWTNTEAFF
NA	TRBJ2-4	TRBV2	NA	TGTGCCAGCAACCTTTCCTATGGCAAAAACATTCAGTACTTC	CASNLSYGKNIQYF
TRBD1	TRBJ2-7	TRBV2	NA	TGTGCCAGCACTTTCGGGACAGGGCCCTACGAGCAGTACTTC	CASTFGTGPYEQYF
NA	TRBJ1-5	TRBV7-2	many	TGTGCCAGCAGCTTATTGGTTGGAGGCAATCAGCCCCAGCATTTT	CASSLLVGGNQPQHF
NA	TRBJ1-3	TRBV7-9	few	TGTGCCAGCAGCCTGCTTTCGGGGGCGGATGGAAACACCATATATTTT	CASSLLSGADGNTIYF
NA	TRBJ1-2	TRBV2	NA	TGTGCCTGCCTACAAGGCAGGGATGGCTACACCTTC	CACLQGRDGYTF
NA	TRBJ2-7	TRBV7-7	many	TGTGCCAGCAGCTTAGGCACTAGCCCCTACGAGCAGTACTTC	CASSLGTSPYEQYF
NA	TRBJ2-1	TRBV5-4	NA	TGTGCCAGCAGCTTCCGGTGGGGCGATGAGCAGTTCTTC	CASSFRWGDEQFF
NA	TRBJ2-2	TRBV7-9	NA	TGTGCCAGCACCGGAGGAACCGGGGAGCTGTTTTTT	CASTGGTGELFF
TRBD2	TRBJ2-2	TRBV6-1	NA	TGTGCCAGCAGTGATAAGCGGGGGACCCCGAACACCGGGGAGCTGTTTTTT	CASSDKRGTPNTGELFF
NA	TRBJ2-1	TRBV7-2	few	TGTGCCAGCAGCTTCGGGGTCAATGAGCAGTTCTTC	CASSFGVNEQFF
NA	TRBJ1-5	TRBV6-6	few	TGTGCCAGCAGTTCGGCTCTCCAGTTATGGAAATATAGCAATCAGCCCCAGCATTTT	CASSSALQLWKYSNQPQHF
TRBD2	TRBJ2-1	TRBV4-3	few	TGCGCCAGCAGCCAAGATCTACGGCTAGCGGGATTGGAGCAGTTCTTC	CASSQDLRLAGLEQFF
TRBD1	TRBJ2-7	TRBV7-2	NA	TGTGCCAGCAGCTTAGGGGACAGGAACGAGCAGTACTTC	CASSLGDRNEQYF
TRBD2	TRBJ2-7	TRBV7-2	many	TGTGCCAGCAGCCCGAGCCCTAGCGGGGGGGCGTACGAGCAGTACTTC	CASSPSPSGGAYEQYF
TRBD2	TRBJ2-7	TRBV7-9	NA	TGTGCCAGCAGCTCCGGGGCGGGAGTCTACGAGCAGTACTTC	CASSSGAGVYEQYF
TRBD2	TRBJ2-7	TRBV10-3	NA	TGTGCCATCAGTGACCCTACTAGCGGGGGTCTATCTGGGTACGAGCAGTACTTC	CAISDPTSGGLSGYEQYF
TRBD1	TRBJ2-7	TRBV7-2	NA	TGTGCCAGCAGCGGACAGGTGAACTACGAGCAGTACTTC	CASSGQVNYEQYF
NA	TRBJ2-5	TRBV28	NA	TGTGCCAGCAGTTTTCAGATCGGAGAGACCCAGTACTTC	CASSFQIGETQYF
NA	TRBJ2-1	TRBV7-6	NA	TGTGCCAGCAGCCCGAGCAAGGTGACCCGGCCCAATGAGCAGTTCTTC	CASSPSKVTRPNEQFF
TRBD2	TRBJ2-5	TRBV7-2	few	TGTGCCAGCAGCTGGAGAAAAGCGGGAGCAGAGACCCAGTACTTC	CASSWRKAGAETQYF
NA	TRBJ1-3	TRBV6-1	few	TGTGCCAGCAGTTTCAGATACTCTGGAAACACCATATATTTT	CASSFRYSGNTIYF
NA	TRBJ2-7	TRBV27	NA	TGTGCCAGCAGTCTCCGGTCCCCCCGCGGGCAGTACTTC	CASSLRSPRGQYF
NA	TRBJ1-6	TRBV7-9	few	TGTGCCAGCAGTGACGCAGGTGCGAATTCACCCCTCCACTTT	CASSDAGANSPLHF